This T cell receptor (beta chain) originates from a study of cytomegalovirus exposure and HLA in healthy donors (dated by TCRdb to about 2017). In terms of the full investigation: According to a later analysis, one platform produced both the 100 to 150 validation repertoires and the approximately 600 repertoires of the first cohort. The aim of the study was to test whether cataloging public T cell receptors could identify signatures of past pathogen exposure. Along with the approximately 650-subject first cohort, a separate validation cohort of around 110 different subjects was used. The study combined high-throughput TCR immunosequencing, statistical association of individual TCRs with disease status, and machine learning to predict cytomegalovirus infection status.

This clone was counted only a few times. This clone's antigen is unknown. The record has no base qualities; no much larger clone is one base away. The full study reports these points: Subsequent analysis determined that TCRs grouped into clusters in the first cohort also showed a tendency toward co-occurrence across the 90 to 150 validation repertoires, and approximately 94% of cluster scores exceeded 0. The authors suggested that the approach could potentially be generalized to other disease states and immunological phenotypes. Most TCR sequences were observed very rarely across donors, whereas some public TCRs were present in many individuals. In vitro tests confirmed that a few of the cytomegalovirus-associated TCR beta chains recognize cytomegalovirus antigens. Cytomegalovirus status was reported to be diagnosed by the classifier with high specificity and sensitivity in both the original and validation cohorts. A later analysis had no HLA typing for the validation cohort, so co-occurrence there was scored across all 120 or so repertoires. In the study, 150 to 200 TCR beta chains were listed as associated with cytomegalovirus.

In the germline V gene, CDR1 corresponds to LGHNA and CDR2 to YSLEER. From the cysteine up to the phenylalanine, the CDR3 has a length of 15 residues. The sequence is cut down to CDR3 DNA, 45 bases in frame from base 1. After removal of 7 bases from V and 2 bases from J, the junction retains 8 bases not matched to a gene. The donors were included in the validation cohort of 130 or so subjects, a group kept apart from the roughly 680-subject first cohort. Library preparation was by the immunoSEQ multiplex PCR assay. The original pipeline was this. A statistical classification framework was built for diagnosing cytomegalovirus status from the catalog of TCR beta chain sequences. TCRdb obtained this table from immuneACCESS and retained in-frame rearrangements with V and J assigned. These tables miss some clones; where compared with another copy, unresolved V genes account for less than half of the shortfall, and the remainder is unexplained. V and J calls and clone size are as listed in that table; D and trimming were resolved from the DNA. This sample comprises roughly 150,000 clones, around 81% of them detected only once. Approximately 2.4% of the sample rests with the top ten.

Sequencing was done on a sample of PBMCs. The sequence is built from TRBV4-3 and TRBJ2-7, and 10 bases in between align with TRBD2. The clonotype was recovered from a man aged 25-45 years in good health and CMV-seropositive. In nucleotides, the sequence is TGCGCCAGCACCCCCGGGACTAGCGCCACCTACGAGCAGTACTTC. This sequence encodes CASTPGTSATYEQYF.